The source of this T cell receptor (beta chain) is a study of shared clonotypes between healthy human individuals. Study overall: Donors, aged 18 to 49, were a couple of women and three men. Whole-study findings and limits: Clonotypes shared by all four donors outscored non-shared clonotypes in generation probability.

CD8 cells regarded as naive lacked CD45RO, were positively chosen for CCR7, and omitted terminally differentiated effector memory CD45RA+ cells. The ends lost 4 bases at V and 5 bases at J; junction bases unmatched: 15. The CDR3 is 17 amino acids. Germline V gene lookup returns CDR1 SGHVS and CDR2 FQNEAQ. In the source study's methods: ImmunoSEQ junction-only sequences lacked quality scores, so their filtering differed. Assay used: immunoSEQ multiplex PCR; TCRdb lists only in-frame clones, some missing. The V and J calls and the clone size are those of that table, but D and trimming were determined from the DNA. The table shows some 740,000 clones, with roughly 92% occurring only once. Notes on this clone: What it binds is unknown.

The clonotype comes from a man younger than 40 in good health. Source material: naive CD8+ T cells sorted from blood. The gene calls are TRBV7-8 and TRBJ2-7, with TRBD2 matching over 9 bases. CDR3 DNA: TGTGCCAGCAGCTCCTGGACTAGCGAAAGCGGGGGTGACGAGCAGTACTTC. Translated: CASSSWTSESGGDEQYF.